What follows are 29 T cell receptor beta chains derived from one specimen sequenced in a study of response to subunit inactivated influenza vaccine. TCRdb passed the RT-PCR reads through MiXCR, listing each CDR3 protein once. The data contain about 530,000 distinct CDR3 sequences, around 11% of them singletons. The specimen was PBMCs from blood, collected on the day of vaccination. The receptor set was obtained from a middle-aged man who received an inactivated influenza vaccine.

The sample holds a few counts of this clonotype. This chain joins TRBV12-3 or TRBV12-4 and TRBJ1-3; no clear D. The V and J ends lost 2 bases and 10 bases respectively, with 9 bases between them. CDR3 length: 12 amino acids. CDR3 region: CASSLPFWTIYF. The CDR3 bases are TGTGCCAGCAGTTTACCATTCTGGACCATATATTTT.

This clonotype was found a few times. The chain is built from TRBV4-2 and TRBJ1-3, with TRBD1 matching 11 bases. Germline V gene lookup returns CDR1 LGHNA and CDR2 YNFKEQ. V trimming: 3 bases; J trimming: 1 base; junction bases outside the gene matches: 2. This CDR3 region has 16 residues. DNA of the CDR3: TGTGCCAGCAGCCAGGACAGGGGGCCTTCTGGAAACACCATATATTTT. It yields the protein CASSQDRGPSGNTIYF.

This clonotype was observed a few times. The CDR3 here is CASSSSGSQYNEQFF. The CDR3 DNA sequence: TGCGCCAGCAGCTCAAGCGGGAGCCAATACAATGAGCAGTTCTTC. This chain uses TRBV5-1 with TRBJ2-1, with TRBD2 matching 8 bases. Trimming removed 3 bases from V and 4 bases from J; junction bases left unmatched: 6. The V gene's germline CDR1 is SGHRS and CDR2 YFSETQ. The CDR3 is 15 amino acids.

This clonotype was found many times. The chain employs TRBV6-1 and TRBJ2-7; D not certain. This CDR3 contains 14 residues. The germline V gene encodes CDR1 MNHNS and CDR2 SASEGT. Trimming shortened V by 4 bases and J by 1 base, and 11 bases separated the two germline ends. The CDR3 DNA is TGTGCCAGCAGTGCCCCCGGGCAGTCCTACGAGCAGTACTTC. This sequence encodes CASSAPGQSYEQYF.

This clonotype was seen only a few times. The J gene is TRBJ1-6, the V gene TRBV20-1; TRBD1 aligns across 9 bases. The trim removed 2 bases at V and 7 bases at J, leaving 6 bases unmatched. Germline loops: CDR1 DFQATT, CDR2 SNEGSKA (reference sequence). This CDR3 contains 15 residues. The CDR3 coding sequence is TGCAGTGCTAGACGGGACAGGGTACGGAATTCACCCCTCCACTTT. This translates into CSARRDRVRNSPLHF.

This clonotype was observed a handful of times. The chain uses TRBV18 and TRBJ2-1; 7 nucleotides match TRBD1. The trim removed 1 base at V and 4 bases at J, leaving 7 bases unmatched. The CDR3 is 16 residues long. CDR1 and CDR2 from the germline V gene are KGHSH and LQKENI. The CDR3 DNA reads as TGTGCCAGCTCACCACTTGCTATGACAGGGTACAATGAGCAGTTCTTC. Translating gives CASSPLAMTGYNEQFF.

This clonotype was recorded a few times. The chain carries TRBV28 and TRBJ2-1; 7 nucleotides agree with TRBD1. CDR1 MDHEN and CDR2 SYDVKM come from the germline V gene. The CDR3 has 16 residues. Trimming cost V 1 base and J 4 bases; bases outside gene matches: 7. The CDR3 coding sequence is TGTGCCAGCAGTTTATTCAGGGGGTTGGGGTACAATGAGCAGTTCTTC. This sequence encodes CASSLFRGLGYNEQFF.

This clonotype came up a few times. The CDR3 nucleotides are TGCGCCAGCAGCCCCGCCGGGACTCGTAACGACGAGCAGTACTTC. This codes for CASSPAGTRNDEQYF. J is TRBJ2-7 and V is TRBV4-3, with a tentative D call TRBD2 (6 bases). V dropped 4 bases and J dropped 5 bases, with 18 bases sitting between them. Germline V gene lookup returns CDR1 LGHNA and CDR2 YSLEER. The CDR3 runs 15 residues.

The V and J genes are TRBV12-3 or TRBV12-4 and TRBJ2-1; D gene unclear. The CDR3 loop spans 12 amino acids. Trimming stripped 8 bases from V and 14 bases from J, with 19 bases between. The CDR3 bases are TGTGCCAGCGGCTTTGGGGAAGAAGGAAAGTTCTTC. Residues: CASGFGEEGKFF.

The V gene is TRBV2, the J gene TRBJ2-7; TRBD2 agrees at 10 bases. V lost 3 bases, J lost 5 bases, and 7 bases stayed unmatched. Germline loops: CDR1 SNHLY, CDR2 FYNNEI. The CDR3 runs to 15 residues. CDR3 residues: CASSDPGTSVDEQYF. The CDR3 DNA sequence: TGTGCCAGCAGTGATCCCGGGACTAGCGTCGACGAGCAGTACTTC.

There are a few counts of this clonotype. V gene TRBV2 combines with J gene TRBJ2-1, with D possibly matching TRBD2 (6 bases). The CDR3 has 13 residues. V was shortened by 9 bases and J by 0 bases, with 9 bases between the two germline ends. Germline CDR1 is SNHLY and CDR2 is FYNNEI. CDR3 sequence: CARGEVSYNEQFF. CDR3 DNA: TGTGCCAGAGGGGAGGTCTCCTACAATGAGCAGTTCTTC.

The chain couples TRBV12-3 or TRBV12-4 to TRBJ2-1; D is unresolved. V lost 10 bases, J lost 14 bases, and 24 bases lay in between. The CDR3 is made up of 13 amino acids. The CDR3 loop is CAISQTGQYKEFF. The CDR3 coding sequence is TGTGCCATCAGCCAGACGGGTCAATATAAGGAGTTCTTC.

This clonotype was detected ten times or more. The rearrangement joins TRBV5-1 to TRBJ2-5; unclear D gene. The V gene lost 3 bases and the J gene lost 2 bases, with 11 bases spanning the gap. The CDR3 sequence is 14 residues long. Germline CDR1 and CDR2: SGHRS and YFSETQ. CDR3 DNA sequence: TGCGCCAGCAGCTCCACTTCCTTACAAGAGACCCAGTACTTC. Protein: CASSSTSLQETQYF.

The chain couples TRBV10-3 to TRBJ2-5; maybe TRBD2 (6 bases). The ends were cut back, 9 bases at V and 2 bases at J, with 16 bases in the middle. The CDR3 is 14 amino acids. Per germline, CDR1 ENHRY and CDR2 SYGVKD. CDR3: CAMSLGLAQETQYF. The CDR3, as DNA: TGTGCCATGAGCCTCGGGCTAGCGCAAGAGACCCAGTACTTC.

This clonotype came up a few times. J is TRBJ2-1 and V is TRBV7-9; D may be TRBD2 (6 bases). Germline CDR1 is SEHNR and CDR2 is FQNEAQ (reference sequence). This CDR3 has 16 amino acids. Trimming cost V 2 bases and J 4 bases, with 15 bases left between them. The CDR3 region has the DNA TGTGCCAGCAGCTTAACCCCCGGAGGGCTTTACAATGAGCAGTTCTTC. As protein: CASSLTPGGLYNEQFF.

The chain is built from TRBV10-3 and TRBJ2-5, with a tentative D call TRBD1 (5 bases). V shed 8 bases and J shed 7 bases, with 20 bases lying between them. The CDR3 covers 14 residues. The germline CDR1 and CDR2 sequences are ENHRY and SYGVKD. CDR3 nucleotide sequence: TGTGCCATCCAGCCTGGCAGGGCCGACGGGACCCAGTACTTC. As protein: CAIQPGRADGTQYF.

This clonotype was detected only a few times. J is TRBJ1-2 and V is TRBV5-6; TRBD1 might be the D (5 bases). This CDR3 contains 12 residues. V dropped 3 bases and J dropped 7 bases, with 10 bases sitting between them. Per the germline V gene, CDR1 is SGHDT and CDR2 is YYEEEE. CDR3 sequence: CASSSGTTGYTF. Written as DNA, the CDR3 is TGTGCCAGCAGCTCCGGGACCACTGGCTACACCTTC.

This chain uses TRBV12-3 or TRBV12-4 with TRBJ2-5, with 7 bases identical to TRBD1. The trim removed 7 bases at V and 4 bases at J, leaving 9 bases unmatched. The CDR3 is made up of 14 amino acids. The CDR3 here is CASTAPGGVETQYF. The CDR3 region has the DNA TGTGCCAGCACCGCGCCAGGGGGAGTAGAGACCCAGTACTTC.

This clonotype has only a few counts. The genes are TRBV11-2 and TRBJ2-1, with 9 bases lining up with TRBD2. The CDR3 runs to 16 residues. The germline CDR1 and CDR2 sequences are SGHAT and FQNNGV. V dropped 2 bases and J dropped 7; count of bases not matched to a gene: 9. This CDR3 is CASSLFSSGGINEQFF. The CDR3 bases are TGTGCCAGCAGCTTATTCTCCAGCGGGGGGATTAATGAGCAGTTCTTC.

This clonotype has only a few counts. This chain connects TRBV28 to TRBJ1-2; D is unresolved. Germline V CDR1 and CDR2: MDHEN, SYDVKM. CDR3 length equals 10 residues. Trimming shortened V by 8 bases and J by 8 bases, and 9 bases separated the two germline ends. This CDR3 reads CASSDGGYTF. The CDR3 coding sequence is TGTGCCAGCTCGGACGGGGGCTACACCTTC.

The chain couples TRBV10-3 to TRBJ1-5; weak D call: TRBD1 (5 bases). V lost 2 bases to trimming and J lost 3 bases, with 8 bases between them. The CDR3 covers 14 residues. Per germline, CDR1 ENHRY and CDR2 SYGVKD. CDR3 DNA sequence: TGTGCCATCAGTGAGGGGACTCTCAATCAGCCCCAGCATTTT. Protein product: CAISEGTLNQPQHF.

This clonotype has a count of ten or more. This sequence joins TRBV7-2 and TRBJ1-3; a possible D gene is TRBD1 (5 bases). Trimming cost V 5 bases and J 4 bases, with 18 bases left between them. This CDR3 region has 16 residues. Germline CDR1 reads SGHTA; CDR2 reads FQGNSA. This CDR3 reads CASSRPFGRAGNTIYF. The CDR3 DNA sequence: TGTGCCAGCAGCCGCCCATTCGGCAGGGCGGGAAACACCATATATTTT.

The rearrangement joins TRBV4-3 to TRBJ1-1; D gene unclear. The CDR3 contains 14 residues. V was cut by 1 base and J by 8 bases, with 14 bases left in between. Germline-derived CDR1 and CDR2 are LGHNA and YSLEER. The DNA for the CDR3 is TGCGCCAGCAGCCAAGTCACCGAACTCGGGGAAGCTTTCTTT. Amino acid sequence: CASSQVTELGEAFF.

There are a few counts of this clonotype. The gene calls are TRBV12-3 or TRBV12-4 and TRBJ2-7; D possibly corresponds to TRBD1 (6 bases). There are 14 residues in the CDR3. With 5 bases removed from V and 5 bases from J, the gap between germline ends came to 16 bases. CDR3 bases: TGTGCCAGCAGTACCGGGACAACATGGAACGAGCAGTACTTC. Protein product: CASSTGTTWNEQYF.

This chain joins TRBV29-1 and TRBJ2-1; D is uncertain. Germline CDR1 and CDR2: SQVTM and ANQGSEA. The length of the CDR3 is 12 residues. V was clipped by 1 base and J by 14 bases, with 15 bases between them. CDR3 region: CSVEGVVGYEFF. The CDR3 DNA sequence: TGCAGCGTTGAAGGCGTTGTGGGCTACGAGTTCTTC.

The chain has TRBV6-2 or TRBV6-3 and TRBJ2-3, with 9 nucleotides matching TRBD1. The CDR3 loop spans 20 amino acids. CDR1 is MNHEY and CDR2 is SVGEGT in the germline V gene. Trimming at V came to 6 bases and at J to 4 bases, leaving 23 bases not matched to a gene. In nucleotides, the CDR3 is TGTGCCAGCAGGCCTCTTACGCTCTCGGGACAGGGAGGCAGACCAGATACGCAGTATTTT. The encoded protein is CASRPLTLSGQGGRPDTQYF.

This clonotype has ten or more counts. The chain employs TRBV11-3 and TRBJ2-3, with D perhaps TRBD2 (5 bases). Germline V gene sequence: CDR1 SGHNT, CDR2 YENEEA. This CDR3 has 14 amino acids. With 2 bases removed from V and 6 bases from J, the gap between germline ends came to 12 bases. The CDR3 reads CASSLHRGFDTQYF. CDR3 nucleotides: TGTGCCAGCAGCTTACATAGAGGGTTTGATACGCAGTATTTT.

V gene TRBV27 combines with J gene TRBJ2-7; D is ambiguous. V was cut by 6 bases and J by 0 bases, with 12 bases left in between. This CDR3 is 14 amino acids long. Germline CDR1 reads MNHEY; CDR2 reads SMNVEV (reference sequence). The CDR3 protein is CASRGRFDSYEQYF. CDR3 DNA: TGTGCCAGCAGAGGCCGCTTTGACTCCTACGAGCAGTACTTC.

The chain has TRBV7-2 and TRBJ2-7; D uncertain. The CDR3 is made up of 14 amino acids. The V and J ends lost 1 base and 3 bases respectively, with 10 bases between them. Germline V gene sequence: CDR1 SGHTA, CDR2 FQGNSA. CDR3 sequence: CASSLVYTDYEQYF. In DNA form, the CDR3 reads TGTGCCAGCAGCTTAGTTTACACAGACTACGAGCAGTACTTC.